The 7 T cell receptor beta chains listed next were all sequenced from one sample in a study of cytomegalovirus exposure and HLA in healthy donors. The PCR contained 60 Vbeta and 13 Jbeta primers. The method was immunoSEQ multiplex PCR; TCRdb's version includes in-frame clones alone and lacks a portion of them. The sample includes about 150,000 clones, around 79% of them seen just once. The sequencing sample was made of PBMCs. All receptors derive from a man aged 25-45 years in good health and CMV-seropositive.

The chain links TRBV5-4 to TRBJ2-7; 8 bases fit TRBD1. Germline V CDR1 and CDR2: SGHNT, YYREEE (reference sequence). V dropped 5 bases and J dropped 3; count of bases not matched to a gene: 7. The CDR3 covers 14 residues. The CDR3 region has the DNA TGTGCCAGCAGTTCTCCAGGACAGGGCTACGAGCAGTACTTC. Protein: CASSSPGQGYEQYF.

This chain links TRBV9 with TRBJ1-2; D is unresolved. The CDR3 length is 16 residues. Trimming took off 0 bases at V and 0 bases at J, with 12 bases between the two ends. Germline V lookup: CDR1 SGDLS, CDR2 YYNGEE. The CDR3 region has the DNA TGTGCCAGCAGCGTAGTCGCCGGCGGAGCTAACTATGGCTACACCTTC. This gives the protein CASSVVAGGANYGYTF.

This clone was recorded a few times. The J gene is TRBJ1-5, the V gene TRBV18, with a possible D match to TRBD1 (5 bases). This CDR3 is built from 16 residues. Germline V lookup: CDR1 KGHSH, CDR2 LQKENI. V was trimmed by 3 bases and J by 3 bases, leaving 15 bases between them. CDR3 in DNA: TGTGCCAGCTCACCGGGGGGGAAGGTTAACAATCAGCCCCAGCATTTT. Protein: CASSPGGKVNNQPQHF.

The chain employs TRBV23-1 and TRBJ1-3; D ambiguous. TRBV23-1 is given ORF status, its function remaining uncertain. Trimming took off 0 bases at V and 4 bases at J, with 22 bases between the two ends. The CDR3 is 19 amino acids. The CDR3 reads CASSQSAARRIKNGNTIYF. The CDR3 region has the DNA TGCGCCAGCAGTCAATCGGCCGCCAGAAGAATTAAGAACGGAAACACCATATATTTT.

This sequence joins TRBV5-1 and TRBJ2-1; a possible D gene is TRBD1 (8 bases). From germline, CDR1 is SGHRS and CDR2 YFSETQ. Trimming shortened V by 3 bases and J by 5 bases, and 15 bases separated the two germline ends. The CDR3 is 15 residues long. The CDR3 loop is CASSSNRGGDNEQFF. Written as DNA, the CDR3 is TGCGCCAGCAGCTCCAACAGGGGGGGGGACAATGAGCAGTTCTTC.

The chain has TRBV30 and TRBJ1-3; D is ambiguous. This CDR3 has 14 residues. The V end lost 1 base, the J end lost 4 bases, and 11 bases lay between the germline ends. The germline CDR1 and CDR2 sequences are GTSNPN and SVGIG (reference sequence). CDR3 nucleotides: TGTGCCTGGAGTGGGCGGCTATCCGGAAACACCATATATTTT. It yields the protein CAWSGRLSGNTIYF.

The rearrangement links TRBV7-2 to TRBJ2-7, with 7 bases aligning to TRBD2. The CDR3 is made up of 14 amino acids. V gave up 3 bases and J gave up 3 bases; unmatched junction bases: 5. Germline CDR1 reads SGHTA; CDR2 reads FQGNSA. CDR3 nucleotide sequence: TGTGCCAGCAGCTTCAAGCGGGACCTCTACGAGCAGTACTTC. This translates into CASSFKRDLYEQYF.